The rows below give T cell receptor beta chains drawn from one sample of a study of blood T cell repertoires in COVID-19. TCRdb keeps only in-frame clones here, not all; method: immunoSEQ multiplex PCR. The sample has 40,000 to 50,000 clones, 80% to 90% seen once; the top ten hold roughly 6.2%. Sequencing was carried out using peripheral blood. The receptors shown here come from a human donor in a cohort sampled during active COVID-19. Each CDR3 is given with its conserved first and last residue. Fields, in order: clone size, V gene, J gene, D gene, CDR3 DNA, CDR3 protein. The D gene is left open where the match is weak. Clone size is not always given. Where it is, it says once, few, many or a class for expanded clones.

>.|TRBV29-1|TRBJ2-2|.
TGCAGCGCCCTGCCGAGGAACACCGGGGAGCTGTTTTTT
CSALPRNTGELFF
>.|TRBV6-2/TRBV6-3|TRBJ2-7|TRBD1
TGTGCCAGCAGTTCGGACAGGGCGGGGGAGCAGTACTTC
CASSSDRAGEQYF
>.|TRBV5-6|TRBJ2-1|TRBD2
TGTGCCAGCAGCGACGGGACTAGCGGGGGATACAATGAGCAGTTCTTC
CASSDGTSGGYNEQFF
>.|TRBV7-9|TRBJ1-5|TRBD1
TGTGCCAGCAGCGAAACAGGGGCTTATCAGCCCCAGCATTTT
CASSETGAYQPQHF
>.|TRBV7-9|TRBJ1-3|.
TGTGCCAGCAGCTTATTGCCCCAGGGGCCAGGAAACACCATATATTTT
CASSLLPQGPGNTIYF
>.|TRBV12-3/TRBV12-4|TRBJ2-2|.
TGTGCCAGCAGTTTACTAGGTGGGGAGCTGTTTTTT
CASSLLGGELFF
>once|TRBV18|TRBJ2-7|TRBD1
TGTGCCAGCTCACCACCGACAGGGGGCGAGCAGTACTTC
CASSPPTGGEQYF
>.|TRBV20-1|TRBJ1-4|.
TGCAGTGCCACCAGACAGGAAAAACTGTTTTTT
CSATRQEKLFF
>.|TRBV24-1|TRBJ1-1|TRBD1
TGTGCCACCAGTCAGGGGGCGAACACTGAAGCTTTCTTT
CATSQGANTEAFF
>.|TRBV7-9|TRBJ1-4|.
TGTGCCAGCAGCTTAGAACAGTATGAAAAACTGTTTTTT
CASSLEQYEKLFF
>once|TRBV7-8|TRBJ1-5|.
TGTGCCAGCAGCTTAAACAGGGATCAGCCCCAGCATTTT
CASSLNRDQPQHF
>.|TRBV11-3|TRBJ2-2|TRBD1
TGTGCCAGCAGCCCGGTTACAGGGGGCACCGGGGAGCTGTTTTTT
CASSPVTGGTGELFF